This TCR beta chain was captured in a study of blood T cell repertoires in COVID-19. On the study more broadly: Sites across the United States, Italy and Spain contributed samples from acute and convalescent COVID-19.

TCRdb's copy holds only in-frame clones and misses some; the assay was immunoSEQ multiplex PCR. The sample shows some 250,000 clones, 70% to 90% of them seen only once. V lost 6 bases and J lost 1; bases outside the gene matches: 2. Germline values: CDR1 SGHRS, CDR2 YFSETQ. The CDR3 has 15 residues. The chain uses TRBV5-1 and TRBJ1-6, with 9 bases that match TRBD1. The clonotype comes from a woman aged 40 to 49 who had recovered from COVID-19. What was sequenced was peripheral blood. The CDR3 DNA reads as TGCGCCAGCACGACAGGGGGGTCCTATAATTCACCCCTCCACTTT. Protein: CASTTGGSYNSPLHF.